This TCR beta chain was sequenced in a study of regulatory T cells in long-lasting Graves disease. V was clipped by 0 bases and J by 12 bases, with 9 bases between them. The CDR3 has 13 amino acids. The germline CDR1 and CDR2 sequences are SNHLY and FYNNEI. Time point in this sample: newly diagnosed GD, antithyroid drugs for less than 3 months. From RNA extracted from PBMCs, the TCR library was made. The source of the patients was an endocrinology department in Xi'an, China. Arm-PCR of CDR3 regions and iRepertoire HTBI primers were used to build TCR beta libraries. One entry per CDR3 protein results from TCRdb running MiXCR on the multiplex PCR reads. This table has roughly 500,000 distinct CDR3 sequences, 9.5% to 15% appearing once. About this clonotype itself: Its antigen is still unknown.

Regarding the study as a whole: Persistent disease preferred TRBV28, TRBJ1-2 and TRBJ2-5; new disease, TRBV20-1 and TRBJ2-1.

This same sample was also taken into another study, of T cells in Graves' hyperthyroidism and ophthalmopathy. That study reports: Clinicians diagnosed patients from clinical symptoms, serum thyroxine and TRAb, thyroid ultrasound and orbital computed tomography.

This receptor was obtained from a young woman with Graves disease. Material: peripheral blood mononuclear cells (PBMCs), obtained at new diagnosis, from a patient treated with antithyroid drugs. This chain uses TRBV2 with TRBJ1-6, with unresolved D. The CDR3 bases are TGTGCCAGCAGTGAAGCGGGCGGTGGACCCCTCCACTTT. Its protein product is CASSEAGGGPLHF.